Presented here are 10 T cell receptor beta chains from one specimen sequenced in a study of T cell responses to AZD1222 COVID-19 vaccine. Assay used: immunoSEQ multiplex PCR; TCRdb lists only in-frame clones, some missing. The repertoire includes 35,000 to 45,000 clones, around 80% of them detected once, and 3% to 4% sits in the top ten. Sample: peripheral blood, taken on day 0 of AZD1222 vaccination. Source of these receptors: an adult in good health.

V and J are TRBV3-1 (or the pseudogene TRBV3-2) and TRBJ2-3, with D perhaps being TRBD1 or TRBD2 (5 bases each). V shed 5 bases and J shed 0 bases, with 12 bases lying between them. The CDR3 totals 15 residues. The germline V gene encodes CDR1 LGHDT and CDR2 YNNKEL (reference sequence). CDR3 nucleotide sequence: TGTGCCAGCAGCGGGGGACGGGGAAGCACAGATACGCAGTATTTT. Translated, it gives CASSGGRGSTDTQYF.

The V gene is TRBV28, the J gene TRBJ1-1; D unclear. The V end lost 4 bases, the J end lost 6 bases, and 18 bases lay between the germline ends. The CDR3 has 15 amino acids. The germline V gene encodes CDR1 MDHEN and CDR2 SYDVKM. CDR3 in amino acids: CASSSGAPVLSEAFF. The CDR3 DNA reads as TGTGCCAGCAGTTCGGGAGCCCCCGTTTTATCTGAAGCTTTCTTT. The full variable domain, completed using reference TRBV28 and TRBJ1-1, is DVKVTQSSRYLVKRTGEKVFLECVQDMDHENMFWYRQDPGLGLRLIYFSYDVKMKEKGDIPEGYSVSREKKERFSLILESASTNQTSMYLCASSSGAPVLSEAFFGQGTRLTVV.

This clone was seen more than once but under ten times. CDR3 in DNA: TGTGCCAGTAGTACCGGAGGGATTGAGGCGAACACTGAAGCTTTCTTT. Translation: CASSTGGIEANTEAFF. The genes are TRBV19 and TRBJ1-1; D remains unclear. This CDR3 has 16 amino acids. Trimming took 4 bases from V and 1 from J, leaving 16 bases between them. CDR1 is LNHDA, CDR2 SQIVND, per germline (reference sequence).

This clone came up once. Written as DNA, the CDR3 is TGTGCCAGCAGTGACAGCTACGAGCAGTACTTC. Amino acids: CASSDSYEQYF. The chain links TRBV6-1 to TRBJ2-7; D gene ambiguous. With 3 bases removed from V and 3 bases from J, the gap between germline ends came to 3 bases. Germline lookup yields CDR1 MNHNS and CDR2 SASEGT. The CDR3 is 11 amino acids.

The V call is TRBV7-2, the J call TRBJ2-5; 8 bases align to TRBD2. The CDR3 has 15 amino acids. J gave up 5 bases and V 4 bases, and 9 bases lay outside the gene matches. CDR1 SGHTA and CDR2 FQGNSA come from the germline V gene. CDR3 loop: CASSWARGGRETQYF. The CDR3 coding sequence is TGTGCCAGCAGCTGGGCACGGGGGGGTCGGGAGACCCAGTACTTC.

The CDR3 here is CASSPVLGSYNSPLHF. DNA for the CDR3: TGTGCCAGCAGCCCCGTTCTAGGGTCCTATAATTCACCCCTCCACTTT. The genes are TRBV2 and TRBJ1-6; no reliable D call. The CDR3 loop spans 16 amino acids. CDR1 is SNHLY, CDR2 FYNNEI, per germline. The ends were cut back, 6 bases at V and 1 base at J, with 13 bases in the middle.

The chain combines TRBV6-5 with TRBJ2-2; 9 bases agree with TRBD1. CDR3 length: 14 amino acids. J gave up 3 bases and V 7 bases, and 3 bases lay outside the gene matches. The germline gives CDR1 MNHEY, CDR2 SVGAGI. CDR3 region: CASTRDRDTGELFF. Written as DNA, the CDR3 is TGTGCCAGCACCCGGGACAGGGACACCGGGGAGCTGTTTTTT.

The gene calls are TRBV30 and TRBJ1-6, with 9 bases identical to TRBD1. CDR1 is GTSNPN, CDR2 SVGIG, per germline (reference sequence). CDR3 length equals 13 residues. The J segment lost 8 bases and the V segment lost 3 bases, leaving 2 bases of the junction unmatched. This CDR3 is CAWSRDRDSPLHF. The CDR3 DNA follows: TGTGCCTGGAGCCGGGACAGGGATTCACCCCTCCACTTT.

As DNA, the CDR3 is TGCGCCAGCAGCCTTGCCGGGGCGATAAGCTCTGGAAACACCATATATTTT. Translation: CASSLAGAISSGNTIYF. The rearrangement uses TRBV5-1 and TRBJ1-3; maybe TRBD1 (5 bases). Germline CDR1 is SGHRS and CDR2 is YFSETQ. This CDR3 comprises 17 residues. Trimming took 4 bases from V and 0 from J, leaving 17 bases between them. Based on the CDR3 plus reference TRBV5-1 and TRBJ1-3, the full variable domain is KAGVTQTPRYLIKTRGQQVTLSCSPISGHRSVSWYQQTPGQGLQFLFEYFSETQRNKGNFPGRFSGRQFSNSRSEMNVSTLELGDSALYLCASSLAGAISSGNTIYFGEGSWLTVV.

The chain carries TRBV6-5 and TRBJ1-2; possible D gene TRBD1, 6 bases. This CDR3 contains 16 residues. The germline gives CDR1 MNHEY, CDR2 SVGAGI. V was clipped by 0 bases and J by 2 bases, with 13 bases between them. CDR3 sequence reads: CASSYSVQGPNYGYTF. Here the CDR3 DNA reads TGTGCCAGCAGTTACTCGGTACAGGGACCCAACTATGGCTACACCTTC.